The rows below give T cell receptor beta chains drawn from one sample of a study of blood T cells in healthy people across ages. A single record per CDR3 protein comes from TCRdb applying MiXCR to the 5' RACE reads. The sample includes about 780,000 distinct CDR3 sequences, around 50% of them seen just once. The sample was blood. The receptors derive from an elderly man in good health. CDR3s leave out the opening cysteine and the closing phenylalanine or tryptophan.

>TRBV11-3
ASSRVVASGITGELF
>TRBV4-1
ASSQDGSSVSSYNEQF
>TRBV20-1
SARTDGGLGETQY
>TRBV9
ASSPRTGGRDEQY
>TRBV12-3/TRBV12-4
ASSPSAGRYNEKLF
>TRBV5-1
ASSLRIGEANEQF
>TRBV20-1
SARDGQASTDTQY
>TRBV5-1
ASSFSSGGHNEQF
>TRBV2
ASNGLGTQY
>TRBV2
ASSRQARDTDTQY
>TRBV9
ASSVGLSNPGGYEQY
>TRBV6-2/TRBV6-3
ASNQGLAGGLDEQY
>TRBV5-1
ASSWGGDYEQY
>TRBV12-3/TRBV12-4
ASRLSGDEQY
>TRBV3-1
ASSQRRAQY
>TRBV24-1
ATSDPRQGGANVLT
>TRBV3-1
ASSQAGLAVYNEQF
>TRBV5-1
ASSLLDDRSYGYT
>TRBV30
AGSLAGEGQY
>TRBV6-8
ASKKRLTEAF
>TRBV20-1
SASFLSGYTDTQY
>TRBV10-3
AISPGTSRRNEQF
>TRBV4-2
ASRRTTSGVSYNEQF
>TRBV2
AVAGIFYEQY
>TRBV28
ASRSRLDSAKNIQY
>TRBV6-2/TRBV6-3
ASSGTPGETQY
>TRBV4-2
ASSPRTSGSIRTDTQY
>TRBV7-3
ASTTGTSGSNEQF
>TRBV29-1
SVETSGGYYNEQF
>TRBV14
ASSQDHGGRAQY
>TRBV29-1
SVEALRKDSTDTQY
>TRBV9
ACSVALFAQETQY
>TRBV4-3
ASSQEEGRDTDTQY
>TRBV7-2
ASSPDTSGGYT
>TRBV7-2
ASSLNPGLGDEQY
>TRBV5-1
ASSLQGEVTDTQY
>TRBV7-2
ASSDIYSYEQY
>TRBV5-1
ASSRDSDYGYT
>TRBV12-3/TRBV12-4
ASSLATVTNYGYT
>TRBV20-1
SARTAREGLADTQY
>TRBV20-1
SATDMSNEQF
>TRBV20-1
SARTQAGGKF
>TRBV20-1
SASPQETQY
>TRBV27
ASSLILAGSNEQF
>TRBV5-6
ASSLEGMGQRSLDSPLH
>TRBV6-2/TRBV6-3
ASEKGLADEKLF
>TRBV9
ASSVGGSGETQY
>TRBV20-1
SARDSSGLAGHNEQF
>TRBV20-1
SARVKGADNEQF
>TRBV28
ASSPRRGLSTDTQY
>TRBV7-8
ASSSVSGTTYEQY
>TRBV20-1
SAYSGAQGTDTQY
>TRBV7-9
ASSLGAGGPGEQY
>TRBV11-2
ASRSPGTSYNEQY
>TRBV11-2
ASSLVFQLSPEF
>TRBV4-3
ASSQQWLSSGGELF
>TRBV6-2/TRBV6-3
ASRTGGTVFEQF
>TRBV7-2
ASSSATSGSSWSDEQF
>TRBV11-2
ASSLDPGIEQY
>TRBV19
ASSITGTYEQY